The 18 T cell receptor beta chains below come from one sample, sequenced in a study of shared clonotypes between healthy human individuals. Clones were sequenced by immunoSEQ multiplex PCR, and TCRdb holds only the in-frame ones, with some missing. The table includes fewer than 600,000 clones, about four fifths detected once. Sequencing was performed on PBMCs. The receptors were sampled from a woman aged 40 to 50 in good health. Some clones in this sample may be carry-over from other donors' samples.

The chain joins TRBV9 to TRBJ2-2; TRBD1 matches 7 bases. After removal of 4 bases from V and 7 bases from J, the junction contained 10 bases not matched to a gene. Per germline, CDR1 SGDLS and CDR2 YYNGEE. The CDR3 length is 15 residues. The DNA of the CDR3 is TGTGCCAGCAGCTCCTTGGGACAGTTGGGCGGGGAGCTGTTTTTT. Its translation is CASSSLGQLGGELFF.

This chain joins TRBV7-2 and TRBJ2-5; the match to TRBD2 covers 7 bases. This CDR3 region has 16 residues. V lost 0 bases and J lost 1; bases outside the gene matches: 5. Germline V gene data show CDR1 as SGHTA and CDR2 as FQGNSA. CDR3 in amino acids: CASSLAISGAQETQYF. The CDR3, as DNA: TGTGCCAGCAGCTTAGCGATCAGCGGGGCCCAAGAGACCCAGTACTTC.

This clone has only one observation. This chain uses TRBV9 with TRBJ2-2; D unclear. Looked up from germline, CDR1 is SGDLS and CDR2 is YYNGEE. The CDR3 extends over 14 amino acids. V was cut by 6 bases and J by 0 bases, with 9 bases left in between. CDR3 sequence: CASTNAANTGELFF. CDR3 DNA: TGTGCCAGCACCAATGCGGCGAACACCGGGGAGCTGTTTTTT.

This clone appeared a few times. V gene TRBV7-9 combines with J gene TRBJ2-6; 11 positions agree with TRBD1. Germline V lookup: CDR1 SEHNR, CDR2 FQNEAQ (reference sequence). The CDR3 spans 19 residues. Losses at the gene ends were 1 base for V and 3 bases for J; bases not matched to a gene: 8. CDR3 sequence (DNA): TGTGCCAGCAGCTTAGGGGCGGGACAGGGGGTGGTTGGGGCCAACGTCCTGACTTTC. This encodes CASSLGAGQGVVGANVLTF.

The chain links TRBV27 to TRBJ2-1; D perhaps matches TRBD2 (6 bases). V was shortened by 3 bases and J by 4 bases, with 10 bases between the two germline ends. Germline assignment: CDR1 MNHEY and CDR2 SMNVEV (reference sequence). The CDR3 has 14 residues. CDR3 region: CASSFGTLYNEQFF. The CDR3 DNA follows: TGTGCCAGCAGTTTTGGGACTTTATACAATGAGCAGTTCTTC.

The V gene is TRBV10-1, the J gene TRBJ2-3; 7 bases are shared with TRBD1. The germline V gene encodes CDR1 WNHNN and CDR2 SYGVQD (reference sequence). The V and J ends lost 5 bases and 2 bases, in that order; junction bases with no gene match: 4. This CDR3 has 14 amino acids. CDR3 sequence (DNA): TGCGCCAGCAGTTCCGGGACAGTCACAGATACGCAGTATTTT. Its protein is CASSSGTVTDTQYF.

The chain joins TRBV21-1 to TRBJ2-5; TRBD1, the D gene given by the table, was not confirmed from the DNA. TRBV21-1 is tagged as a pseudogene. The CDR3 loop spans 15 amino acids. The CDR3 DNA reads TGTGCCAGCAGCAAGGTACAGGGGGTGAACGAGACCCAGTACTTC. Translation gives CASSKVQGVNETQYF.

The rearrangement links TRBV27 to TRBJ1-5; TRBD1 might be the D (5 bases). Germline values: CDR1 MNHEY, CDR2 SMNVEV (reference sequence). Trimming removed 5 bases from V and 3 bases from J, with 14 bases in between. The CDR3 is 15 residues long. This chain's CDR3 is CASSPTQVFNQPQHF. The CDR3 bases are TGTGCCAGCAGTCCCACACAGGTCTTCAATCAGCCCCAGCATTTT.

This CDR3 reads CASSGQGFYGYTF. CDR3 in DNA: TGTGCCAGCTCTGGTCAGGGTTTCTATGGCTACACCTTC. The chain couples TRBV28 to TRBJ1-2; D perhaps matches TRBD1 (5 bases). Germline CDR1 is MDHEN and CDR2 is SYDVKM. Trimming removed 8 bases at V and 4 bases at J, with 14 bases between. This CDR3 is 13 amino acids long.

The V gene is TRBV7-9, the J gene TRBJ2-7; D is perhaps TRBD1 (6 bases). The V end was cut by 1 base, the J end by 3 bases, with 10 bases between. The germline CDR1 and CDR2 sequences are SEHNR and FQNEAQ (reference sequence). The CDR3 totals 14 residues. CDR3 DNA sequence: TGTGCCAGCAGCTTAGGGACAGACGTCTACGAGCAGTACTTC. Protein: CASSLGTDVYEQYF.

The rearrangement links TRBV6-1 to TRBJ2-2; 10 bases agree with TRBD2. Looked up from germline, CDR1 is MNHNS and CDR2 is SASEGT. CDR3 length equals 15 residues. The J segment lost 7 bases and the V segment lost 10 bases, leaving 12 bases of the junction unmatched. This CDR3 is CATEREGQVIGELFF. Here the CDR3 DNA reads TGTGCCACCGAGCGGGAGGGCCAGGTTATCGGGGAGCTGTTTTTT.

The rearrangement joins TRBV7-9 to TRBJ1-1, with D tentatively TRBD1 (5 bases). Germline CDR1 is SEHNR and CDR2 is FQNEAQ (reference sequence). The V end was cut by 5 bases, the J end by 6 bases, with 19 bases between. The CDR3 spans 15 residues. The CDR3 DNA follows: TGTGCCAGCAGCCCACTACAGGTATCATTAGCTGAAGCTTTCTTT. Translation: CASSPLQVSLAEAFF.

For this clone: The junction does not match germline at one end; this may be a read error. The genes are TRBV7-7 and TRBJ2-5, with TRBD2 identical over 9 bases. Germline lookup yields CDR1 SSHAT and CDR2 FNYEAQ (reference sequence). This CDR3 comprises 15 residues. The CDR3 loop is CASSGGSVGGETQYF. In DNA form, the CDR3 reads TGTGCTAGCAGCGGGGGGAGCGTCGGAGGGGAGACCCAGTACTTC.

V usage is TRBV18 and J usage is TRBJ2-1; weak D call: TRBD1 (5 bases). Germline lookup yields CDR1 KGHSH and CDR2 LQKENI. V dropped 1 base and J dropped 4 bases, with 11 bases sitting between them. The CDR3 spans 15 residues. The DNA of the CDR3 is TGTGCCAGCTCACCACAACAGGAGCTATACAATGAGCAGTTCTTC. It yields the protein CASSPQQELYNEQFF. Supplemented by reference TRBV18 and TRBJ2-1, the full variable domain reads NAGVMQNPRHLVRRRGQEARLRCSPMKGHSHVYWYRQLPEEGLKFMVYLQKENIIDESGMPKERFSAEFPKEGPSILRIQQVVRGDSAAYFCASSPQQELYNEQFFGPGTRLTVL.

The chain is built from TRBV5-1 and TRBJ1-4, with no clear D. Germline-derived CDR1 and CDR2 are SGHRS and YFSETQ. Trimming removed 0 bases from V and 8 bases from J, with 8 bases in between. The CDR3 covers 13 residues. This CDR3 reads CASSLVGREKLFF. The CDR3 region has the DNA TGCGCCAGCAGCTTGGTGGGTCGGGAAAAACTGTTTTTT.

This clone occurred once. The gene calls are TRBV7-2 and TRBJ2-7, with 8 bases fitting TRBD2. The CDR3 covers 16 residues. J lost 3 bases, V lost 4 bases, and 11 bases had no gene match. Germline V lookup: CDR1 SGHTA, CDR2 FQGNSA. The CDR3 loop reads CASSSAWASGFYEQYF. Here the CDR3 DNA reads TGTGCCAGCAGCTCTGCATGGGCTAGCGGGTTCTACGAGCAGTACTTC.

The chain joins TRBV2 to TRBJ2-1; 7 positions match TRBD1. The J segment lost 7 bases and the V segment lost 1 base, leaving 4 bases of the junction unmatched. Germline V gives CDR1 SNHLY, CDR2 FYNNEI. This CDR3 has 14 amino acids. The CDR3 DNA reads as TGTGCCAGCAGTGAAGATACAGGGGTTAATGAGCAGTTCTTC. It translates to CASSEDTGVNEQFF.

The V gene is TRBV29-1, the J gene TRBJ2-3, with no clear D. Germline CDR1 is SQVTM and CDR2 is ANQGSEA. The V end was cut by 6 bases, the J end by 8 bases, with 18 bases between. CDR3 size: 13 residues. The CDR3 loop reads CSVPGPGVPTQYF. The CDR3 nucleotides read TGCAGCGTCCCGGGCCCAGGAGTTCCTACGCAGTATTTT.